This entry describes one TCR beta chain. What antigen it recognizes has not been identified. No base quality information exists; no much larger clone differs at one position. These data belong to a study of cytotoxic CD8 clonotypes in ibrutinib-treated CLL (dated by TCRdb to 2020 to 2022). Background on the whole study: The cohort was composed of about 10 relapsed/refractory and about 15 treatment-naive patients; IGHV unmutated status was identified in some 17 patients. Responses were partial in roughly 24 patients and complete in 2; after median 68 months follow-up, roughly 14 stayed in remission and approximately 12 progressed. Samples at response were collected after a median of 12 months of treatment, with a range of about 6 to 40 months. Samples averaged approximately 260,000 productive templates and some 91,000 productive rearrangements. Of the approximately 86 participants in the trial, 20 to 30 had longitudinal samples available. Cryopreserved peripheral blood mononuclear cells were collected before treatment, at response, and at either disease progression or sustained remission. Every remission and progressive disease sample was obtained while ibrutinib was still being received by the patients. Broader findings and caveats from the paper: At baseline, clonality was higher than in age-matched healthy donors and showed a strong correlation with circulating CD8+ T-cell counts. Sampling times were not matched between sustained-remission and progressing patients, and lymph node repertoires were not studied. Public clonotypes were rare and either contracted or stayed stable during treatment, and the rise in clonality at ibrutinib response reflected the expansion of private clonotypes. An increase in clonality was observed at ibrutinib response, with clonality remaining stable during sustained remission and falling back toward baseline at progression.

The time point label for this specimen denotes: approximately 2 years on ibrutinib. Approximately 2 micrograms of genomic DNA were extracted from cryopreserved PBMCs for TCR beta library preparation. High-throughput TCR beta sequencing was performed on longitudinal blood samples from CLL patients receiving ibrutinib monotherapy. The patients were enrolled in a single-center, open-label phase 2 trial of ibrutinib monotherapy. A MiSeq instrument was used for deep resolution sequencing, which targeted depths ranging from 1 in 1 million up to 1 in 200,000 T cells, with coverage averaging 10x for each clonotype. The immunoSEQ hsTCRB Kit was used to generate the TCR beta libraries. The original pipeline was this. ImmunoSEQ Data Assistant and ImmunoSEQ Analyzer were used for data analysis, and V, D and J genes were assigned according to IMGT definitions. Clonality, which ranges from 0 to 1, was calculated as one minus the normalized Shannon entropy of productive rearrangement frequencies. Only overrepresented clonotypes making up at least 0.05% of each patient's repertoire were included in the public clonotype analysis. Repertoires from around 13 age-matched healthy donors in immuneACCESS were used as clonality controls. As stored in TCRdb, this immuneACCESS dataset retains in-frame rearrangements with V and J assigned. A fraction of the clones does not appear; measured against another copy, unresolved V genes explain less than half of the discrepancy, and the remainder lacks a known reason. From that table come the V and J calls and clone size; the DNA was used to work out D and trimming. For this sample there are some 100,000 clones; approximately 58% appear just once. Around a third of the sample is held by the ten biggest clonotypes.

The CDR3 holds 16 amino acids from the cysteine to the phenylalanine. The CDR3 DNA has 48 bases and is translated from base 1. Clipping removes 6 bases from V and 7 bases from J, with 10 as the unmatched junction base count. CDR1 and CDR2 (MDHEN, SYDVKM) derive from the germline V gene. The sequence was obtained from a human donor with chronic lymphocytic leukemia. The receptor chain draws on TRBV28 and TRBJ1-5; a stretch of 12 junction bases matches TRBD1. Specimen: PBMCs, collected after 24 months of ibrutinib treatment. The CDR3 has the sequence CASSLAGTGGRQPQHF. The sequenced DNA: TGTGCCAGCAGCCTAGCGGGGACAGGGGGCCGGCAGCCCCAGCATTTT. Here the CDR3 is joined to the reference TRBV28 and TRBJ1-5 genes, and the full variable domain is: DVKVTQSSRYLVKRTGEKVFLECVQDMDHENMFWYRQDPGLGLRLIYFSYDVKMKEKGDIPEGYSVSREKKERFSLILESASTNQTSMYLCASSLAGTGGRQPQHFGDGTRLSIL.